The clone carrying this TCR beta chain was observed a few times. This sample stems from a study of blood T cell repertoires in COVID-19. TCRdb's table, derived via immunoSEQ multiplex PCR, lists solely in-frame clones and lacks some. The table lists around 200,000 clones, about 89% of them singletons, with roughly 3% in the top ten. This CDR3 spans 16 amino acids. Germline V gene data show CDR1 as SGHNT and CDR2 as YYREEE (reference sequence). Trimming took 2 bases from V and 9 from J; bases not matched to a gene: 10. This sequence originates from a man in his 70s with acute or convalescent COVID-19. The sequenced sample consisted of peripheral blood. The chain employs TRBV5-4 and TRBJ1-6; TRBD1 matches 8 bases. CDR3: CASSFGQGAGSSPLHF. CDR3 coding DNA: TGTGCCAGCAGCTTTGGGCAGGGGGCGGGCAGTTCACCCCTCCACTTT. The whole variable domain, remainder taken from reference TRBV5-4 and TRBJ1-6, is ETGVTQSPTHLIKTRGQQVTLRCSSQSGHNTVSWYQQALGQGPQFIFQYYREEENGRGNFPPRFSGLQFPNYSSELNVNALELDDSALYLCASSFGQGAGSSPLHFGNGTRLTVT.